This TCR beta chain appears in the sequencing data of a study of shared clonotypes between healthy human individuals. On the study more broadly: Those who served as donors were two women and three men between the ages of 18 and 49.

About 28,000 T cell genomes, or around 300 ng DNA, went into replicate PCRs of unsorted PBMC. The method was immunoSEQ multiplex PCR; TCRdb's version includes in-frame clones alone and lacks a portion of them. This repertoire shows about 490,000 clones, around 78% found once; its top ten account for approximately 13%. Donors included only healthy HIV-negative adults lacking recent acute infections or vaccinations. Germline lookup yields CDR1 SGHTA and CDR2 FQGNSA. With V trimmed by 1 base and J by 8 bases, 2 bases remained unmatched. The CDR3 extends over 15 amino acids. The chain joins TRBV7-2 to TRBJ2-1, with TRBD2 matching over 13 bases. The specimen was PBMCs. The TCR originated in a woman in her forties in good health. Some clones in this sample may be carry-over from other donors' samples. The DNA for the CDR3 is TGTGCCAGCAGCTTAGAACTAGCGGGAGGGGATGAGCAGTTCTTC. Residues: CASSLELAGGDEQFF.